The 2 T cell receptor beta chains presented below share a single source sample, sequenced in a study of T cells in localized non-small cell lung cancer. Sequenced by immunoSEQ multiplex PCR; TCRdb stores in-frame clones only, minus some. The sample includes more than 1,500 clones, about 34% of them seen just once. The sample in question was normal lung tissue next to the tumor, obtained before any cancer treatment. These receptor sequences come from a male donor older than 55 with stage I squamous cell lung carcinoma.

J is TRBJ1-4 and V is TRBV28; D uncertain. Trimming removed 2 bases from V and 8 bases from J, with 24 bases in between. The CDR3 runs to 18 residues. CDR1 is MDHEN and CDR2 is SYDVKM in the germline V gene. CDR3 protein: CASSLAKGIGRVGEKLFF. The CDR3 DNA reads TGTGCCAGCAGTTTAGCTAAAGGTATAGGCCGAGTAGGAGAAAAACTGTTTTTT.

The rearrangement joins TRBV18 to TRBJ2-3; D is ambiguous. The ends were cut back, 0 bases at V and 2 bases at J, with 12 bases in the middle. Germline V gives CDR1 KGHSH, CDR2 LQKENI. This CDR3 comprises 16 residues. The CDR3 protein is CASSPPSRSFTDTQYF. The CDR3 DNA is TGTGCCAGCTCACCACCTTCCCGGTCCTTCACAGATACGCAGTATTTT.